This TCR beta chain was sequenced in a study of blood T cell repertoires in COVID-19. The overall study: Samples came from the United States, Italy and Spain, spanning acute and convalescent COVID-19. PBMCs, B-cell-depleted T cells, or T cells were the source of the cDNA or gDNA that made up the material.

Seattle researchers signed up patients amid active infection and tracked them longitudinally. In the authors' methods: Counts of nucleated cells, estimated from reference gene primer amplification, were obtained. The data were produced by immunoSEQ multiplex PCR, yet TCRdb's version contains in-frame clones alone and is incomplete. V and J calls and clone size come straight from that table; D and trimming were deduced from the DNA. The table has around 300,000 clones, approximately 87% seen once; the top ten hold less than 3%. Germline-derived CDR1 and CDR2 are SGHRS and YFSETQ. The CDR3 runs to 15 residues. Trimming stripped 4 bases from V and 6 bases from J, with 16 bases between.

The source material was peripheral blood. The TCR was taken from a woman between 25 and 40 years old with COVID-19, enrolled during active disease. This chain uses TRBV5-1 with TRBJ1-4, with a tentative D call TRBD1 (5 bases). In DNA, the CDR3 is TGCGCCAGCAGCAGAAGTACGGGAGGGGATGAAAAACTGTTTTTT. This sequence encodes CASSRSTGGDEKLFF.